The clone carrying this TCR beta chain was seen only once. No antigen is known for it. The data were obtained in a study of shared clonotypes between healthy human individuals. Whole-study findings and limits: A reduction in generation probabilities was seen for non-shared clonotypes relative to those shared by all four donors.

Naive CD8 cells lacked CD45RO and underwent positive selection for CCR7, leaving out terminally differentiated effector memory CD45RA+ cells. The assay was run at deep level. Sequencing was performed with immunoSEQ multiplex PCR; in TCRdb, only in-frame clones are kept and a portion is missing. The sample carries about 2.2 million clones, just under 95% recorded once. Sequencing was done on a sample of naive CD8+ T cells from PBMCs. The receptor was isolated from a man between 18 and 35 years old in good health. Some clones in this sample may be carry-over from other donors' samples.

The CDR3 protein is CACSQGGTYEQYF. CDR3 DNA sequence: TGTGCCTGTTCACAGGGTGGGACCTACGAGCAGTACTTC. The V and J genes are TRBV27 and TRBJ2-7; TRBD1 is a possible D gene (6 bases). Trimming removed 11 bases at V and 2 bases at J, with 16 bases between. Per germline, CDR1 MNHEY and CDR2 SMNVEV (reference sequence). The CDR3 covers 13 residues.